Given below is one T cell receptor beta chain in context. The antigen remains undetermined. This entry is derived from a study of STAT5B mutations in CD4+ large granular lymphocyte leukemia. Study-wide background: Among healthy controls, a particular HLA allele went with more CDR3 'QG' motifs.

The CDR3 sequence is 15 residues long. V was pared by 1 base and J by 2 bases, with 9 bases between. CDR1 is SGHKS and CDR2 is YYEKEE in the germline V gene (reference sequence). Overall study findings and caveats: No patients shared main leukemic clonotypes, though roughly 27% appeared at low frequency elsewhere. 8/27 top patient clones versus 2/35 control clones were TRBV06-family.

Sequencing was at survey level. The repertoire was sequenced with immunoSEQ multiplex PCR; TCRdb's copy has only in-frame clones and lacks some. The profile shows about 29,000 clones, over 70% of them singletons. This receptor was obtained from a human donor in good health. This chain uses TRBV5-5 with TRBJ1-4, with D maybe TRBD1 (6 bases). The sequenced material came from CD4+ T cells from blood buffy coats. The CDR3 here is CASSLRGGTNEKLFF. CDR3 bases: TGTGCCAGCAGCTTGAGGGGGGGGACTAATGAAAAACTGTTTTTT.